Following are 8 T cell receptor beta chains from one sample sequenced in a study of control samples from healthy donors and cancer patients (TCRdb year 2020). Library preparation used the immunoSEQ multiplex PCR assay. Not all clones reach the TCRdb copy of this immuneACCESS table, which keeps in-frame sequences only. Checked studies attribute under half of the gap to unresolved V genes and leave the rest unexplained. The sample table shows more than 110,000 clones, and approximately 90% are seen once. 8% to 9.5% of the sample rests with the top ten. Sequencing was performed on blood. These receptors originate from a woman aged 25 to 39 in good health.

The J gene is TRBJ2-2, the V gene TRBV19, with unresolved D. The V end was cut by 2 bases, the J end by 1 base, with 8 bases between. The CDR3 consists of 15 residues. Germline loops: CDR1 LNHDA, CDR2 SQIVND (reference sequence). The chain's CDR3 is CASSIKFGNTGELFF. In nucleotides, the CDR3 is TGTGCCAGTAGTATAAAGTTTGGGAACACCGGGGAGCTGTTTTTT.

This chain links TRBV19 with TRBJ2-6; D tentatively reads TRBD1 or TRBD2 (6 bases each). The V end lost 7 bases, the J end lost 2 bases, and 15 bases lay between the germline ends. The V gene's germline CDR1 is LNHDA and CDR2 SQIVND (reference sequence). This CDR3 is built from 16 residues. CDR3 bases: TGTGCCAGTAATGGGGGGCGGGTGACTGGGGCCAACGTCCTGACTTTC. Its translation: CASNGGRVTGANVLTF.

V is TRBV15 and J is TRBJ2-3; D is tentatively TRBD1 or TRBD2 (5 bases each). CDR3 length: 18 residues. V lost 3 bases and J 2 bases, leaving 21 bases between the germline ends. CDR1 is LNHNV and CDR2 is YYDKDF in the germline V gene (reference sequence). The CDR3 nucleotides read TGTGCCACCAGCAGGCGTCGGGGCAGCCAGCCCCCCACAGATACGCAGTATTTT. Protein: CATSRRRGSQPPTDTQYF. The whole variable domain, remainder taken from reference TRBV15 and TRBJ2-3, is DAMVIQNPRYQVTQFGKPVTLSCSQTLNHNVMYWYQQKSSQAPKLLFHYYDKDFNNEADTPDNFQSRRPNTSFCFLDIRSPGLGDTAMYLCATSRRRGSQPPTDTQYFGPGTRLTVL.

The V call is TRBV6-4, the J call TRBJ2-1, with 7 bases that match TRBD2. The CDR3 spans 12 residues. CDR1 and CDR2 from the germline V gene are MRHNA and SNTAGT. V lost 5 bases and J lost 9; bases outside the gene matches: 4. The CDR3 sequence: CASSPTGGEQFF. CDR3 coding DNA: TGTGCCAGCAGTCCCACGGGGGGTGAGCAGTTCTTC.

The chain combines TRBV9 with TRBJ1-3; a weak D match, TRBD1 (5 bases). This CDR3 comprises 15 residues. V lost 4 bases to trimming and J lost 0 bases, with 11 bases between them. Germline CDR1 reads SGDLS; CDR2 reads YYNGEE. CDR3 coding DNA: TGTGCCAGCAGCTCAAGTGGGGGCTCTGGAAACACCATATATTTT. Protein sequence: CASSSSGGSGNTIYF.

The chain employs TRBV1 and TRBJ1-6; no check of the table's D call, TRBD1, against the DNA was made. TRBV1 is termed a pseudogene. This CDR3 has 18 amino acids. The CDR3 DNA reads TGCACCAGCAGCCAGGGCCCCCCGGGACAGGGGGTTTGTTCACCCCTCCACTTT. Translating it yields CTSSQGPPGQGVCSPLHF.

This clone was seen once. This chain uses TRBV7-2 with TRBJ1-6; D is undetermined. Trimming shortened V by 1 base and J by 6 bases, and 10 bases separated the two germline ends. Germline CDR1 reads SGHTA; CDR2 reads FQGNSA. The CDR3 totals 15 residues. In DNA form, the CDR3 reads TGTGCCAGCAGCTTAGTGTGGGCGTTTAATTCACCCCTCCACTTT. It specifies CASSLVWAFNSPLHF.

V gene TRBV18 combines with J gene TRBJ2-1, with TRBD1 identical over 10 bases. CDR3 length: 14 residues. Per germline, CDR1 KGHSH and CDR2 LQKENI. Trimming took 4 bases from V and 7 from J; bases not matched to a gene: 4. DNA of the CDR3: TGTGCCAGCTCACTTCGGACAGGGGGGAATGAGCAGTTCTTC. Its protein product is CASSLRTGGNEQFF. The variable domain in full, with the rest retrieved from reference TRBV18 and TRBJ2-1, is NAGVMQNPRHLVRRRGQEARLRCSPMKGHSHVYWYRQLPEEGLKFMVYLQKENIIDESGMPKERFSAEFPKEGPSILRIQQVVRGDSAAYFCASSLRTGGNEQFFGPGTRLTVL.